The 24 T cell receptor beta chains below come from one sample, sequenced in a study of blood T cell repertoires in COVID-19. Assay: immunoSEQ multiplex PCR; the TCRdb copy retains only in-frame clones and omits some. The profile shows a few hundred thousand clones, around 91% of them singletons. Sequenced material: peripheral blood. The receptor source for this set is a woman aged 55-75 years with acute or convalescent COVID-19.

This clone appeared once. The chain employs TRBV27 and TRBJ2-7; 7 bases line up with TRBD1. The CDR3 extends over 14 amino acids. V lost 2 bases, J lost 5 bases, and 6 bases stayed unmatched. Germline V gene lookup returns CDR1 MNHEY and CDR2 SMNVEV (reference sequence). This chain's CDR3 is CASSLNRGSHEQYF. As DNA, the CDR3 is TGTGCCAGCAGTTTAAACAGGGGAAGTCACGAGCAGTACTTC.

The CDR3 protein is CASSQDLSNSRGDTIYF. The CDR3, as DNA: TGCGCCAGCAGCCAAGATCTAAGCAATAGCAGGGGGGACACCATATATTTT. The rearrangement joins TRBV4-1 to TRBJ1-3; TRBD1 agrees at 7 bases. Germline CDR1 reads MGHRA; CDR2 reads YSYEKL. This CDR3 contains 17 residues. The ends lost 0 bases at V and 8 bases at J; junction bases unmatched: 13.

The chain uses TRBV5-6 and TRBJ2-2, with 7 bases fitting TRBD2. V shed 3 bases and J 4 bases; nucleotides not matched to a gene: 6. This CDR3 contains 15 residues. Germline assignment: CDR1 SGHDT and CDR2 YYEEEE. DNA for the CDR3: TGTGCCAGCAGCTCGGACTGGGGGGGCACCGGGGAGCTGTTTTTT. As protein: CASSSDWGGTGELFF.

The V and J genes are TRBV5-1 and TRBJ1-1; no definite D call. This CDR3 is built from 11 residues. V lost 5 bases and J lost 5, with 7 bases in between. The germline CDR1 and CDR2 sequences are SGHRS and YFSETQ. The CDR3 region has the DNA TGCGCCAGCAGGGGAGAGACTGAAGCTTTCTTT. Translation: CASRGETEAFF.

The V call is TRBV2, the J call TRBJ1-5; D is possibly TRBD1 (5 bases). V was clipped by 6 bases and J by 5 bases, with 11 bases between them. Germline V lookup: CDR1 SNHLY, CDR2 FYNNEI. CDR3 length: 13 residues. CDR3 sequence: CASSADSHQPQHF. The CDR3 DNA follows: TGTGCCAGCAGCGCTGACAGCCATCAGCCCCAGCATTTT.

CDR3 nucleotides: TGTGCCAGCAGTTACGGGACAGGGTCGGGCGGCTACACCTTC. It specifies CASSYGTGSGGYTF. This chain uses TRBV6-5 with TRBJ1-2; 9 bases map to TRBD1. V trimming: 2 bases; J trimming: 8 bases; junction bases outside the gene matches: 6. Germline loops: CDR1 MNHEY, CDR2 SVGAGI. This CDR3 has 14 amino acids.

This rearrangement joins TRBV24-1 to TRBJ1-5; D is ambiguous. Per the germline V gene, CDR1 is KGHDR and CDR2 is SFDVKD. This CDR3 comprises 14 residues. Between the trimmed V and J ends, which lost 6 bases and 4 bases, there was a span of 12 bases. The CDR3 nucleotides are TGTGCCACCAGTACCCCCGAGCTAAATCAGCCCCAGCATTTT. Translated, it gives CATSTPELNQPQHF.

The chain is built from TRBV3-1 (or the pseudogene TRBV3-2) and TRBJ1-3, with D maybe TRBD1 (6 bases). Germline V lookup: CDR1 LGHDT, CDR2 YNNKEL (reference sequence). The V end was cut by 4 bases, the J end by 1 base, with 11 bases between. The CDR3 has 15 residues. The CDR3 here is CASSPDTGSGNTIYF. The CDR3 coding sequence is TGTGCCAGCAGCCCAGACACAGGGTCTGGAAACACCATATATTTT.

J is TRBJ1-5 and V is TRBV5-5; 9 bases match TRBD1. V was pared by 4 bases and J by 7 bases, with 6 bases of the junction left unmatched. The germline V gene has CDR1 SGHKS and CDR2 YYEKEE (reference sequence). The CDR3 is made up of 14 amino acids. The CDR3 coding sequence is TGTGCCAGCAGCCTACCGGGACAGGGACAGCCCCAGCATTTT. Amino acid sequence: CASSLPGQGQPQHF.

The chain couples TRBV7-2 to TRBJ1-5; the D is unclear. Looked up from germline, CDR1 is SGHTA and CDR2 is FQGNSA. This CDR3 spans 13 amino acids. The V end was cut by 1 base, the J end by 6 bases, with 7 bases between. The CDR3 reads CASSLGERQPQHF. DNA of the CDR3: TGTGCCAGCAGCTTAGGGGAGCGTCAGCCCCAGCATTTT. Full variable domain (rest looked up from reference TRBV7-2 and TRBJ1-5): GAGVSQSPSNKVTEKGKDVELRCDPISGHTALYWYRQSLGQGLEFLIYFQGNSAPDKSGLPSDRFSAERTGGSVSTLTIQRTQQEDSAVYLCASSLGERQPQHFGDGTRLSIL.

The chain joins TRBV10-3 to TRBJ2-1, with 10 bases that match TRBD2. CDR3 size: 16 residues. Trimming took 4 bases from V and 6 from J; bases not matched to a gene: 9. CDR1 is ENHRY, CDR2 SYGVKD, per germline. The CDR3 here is CAISGAGASGGNEQFF. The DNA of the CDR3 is TGTGCCATCAGTGGTGCCGGGGCTAGCGGGGGCAATGAGCAGTTCTTC.

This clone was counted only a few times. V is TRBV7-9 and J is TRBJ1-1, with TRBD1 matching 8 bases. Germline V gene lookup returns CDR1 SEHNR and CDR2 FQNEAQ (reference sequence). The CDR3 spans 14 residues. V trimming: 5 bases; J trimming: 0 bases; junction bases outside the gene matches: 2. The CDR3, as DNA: TGTGCCAGCAGCCCGGGACAGGTGAACACTGAAGCTTTCTTT. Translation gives CASSPGQVNTEAFF. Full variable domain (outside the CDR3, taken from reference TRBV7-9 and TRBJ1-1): DTGVSQNPRHKITKRGQNVTFRCDPISEHNRLYWYRQTLGQGPEFLTYFQNEAQLEKSRLLSDRFSAERPKGSFSTLEIQRTEQGDSAMYLCASSPGQVNTEAFFGQGTRLTVV.

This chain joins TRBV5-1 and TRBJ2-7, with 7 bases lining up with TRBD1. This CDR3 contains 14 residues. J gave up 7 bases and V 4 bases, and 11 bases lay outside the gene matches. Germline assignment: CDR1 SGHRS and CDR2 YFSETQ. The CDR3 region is CASSPGQQIKEQYF. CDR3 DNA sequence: TGCGCCAGCAGCCCGGGACAGCAGATCAAGGAGCAGTACTTC.

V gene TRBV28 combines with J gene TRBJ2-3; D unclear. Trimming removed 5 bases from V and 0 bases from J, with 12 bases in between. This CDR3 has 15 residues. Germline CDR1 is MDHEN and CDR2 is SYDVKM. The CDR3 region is CASSPRSESTDTQYF. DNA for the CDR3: TGTGCCAGCAGTCCGCGGAGCGAGAGCACAGATACGCAGTATTTT.

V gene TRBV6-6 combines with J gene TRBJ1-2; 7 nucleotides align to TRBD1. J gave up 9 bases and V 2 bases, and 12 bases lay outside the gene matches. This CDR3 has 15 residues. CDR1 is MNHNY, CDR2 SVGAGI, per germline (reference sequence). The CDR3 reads CASSYQGQDVKRYTF. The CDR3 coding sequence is TGTGCCAGCAGTTACCAAGGACAGGACGTTAAGCGCTACACCTTC.

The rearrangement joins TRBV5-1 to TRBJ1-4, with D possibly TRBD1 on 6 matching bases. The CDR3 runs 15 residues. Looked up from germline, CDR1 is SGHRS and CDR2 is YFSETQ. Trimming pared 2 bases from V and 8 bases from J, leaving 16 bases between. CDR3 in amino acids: CASSLQGYPREKLFF. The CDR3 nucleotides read TGCGCCAGCAGCTTACAGGGTTACCCGAGGGAAAAACTGTTTTTT.

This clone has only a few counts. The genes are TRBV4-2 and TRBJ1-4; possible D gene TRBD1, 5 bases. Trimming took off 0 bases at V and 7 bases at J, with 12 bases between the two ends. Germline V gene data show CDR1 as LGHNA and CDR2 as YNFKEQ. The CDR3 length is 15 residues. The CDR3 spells CASSQDQGLGEKLFF. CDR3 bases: TGTGCCAGCAGCCAAGACCAGGGTCTGGGTGAAAAACTGTTTTTT.

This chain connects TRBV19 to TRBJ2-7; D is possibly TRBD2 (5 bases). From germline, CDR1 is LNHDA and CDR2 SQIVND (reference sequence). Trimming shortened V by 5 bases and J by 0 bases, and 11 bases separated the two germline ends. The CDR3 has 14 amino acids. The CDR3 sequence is CASSASRVSYEQYF. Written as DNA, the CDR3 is TGTGCCAGTAGTGCTTCGCGGGTCTCCTACGAGCAGTACTTC.

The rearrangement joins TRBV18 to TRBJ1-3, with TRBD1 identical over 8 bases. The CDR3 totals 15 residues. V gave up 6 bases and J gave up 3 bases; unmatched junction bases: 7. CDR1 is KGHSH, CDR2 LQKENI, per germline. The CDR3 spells CASSFQGALGNTIYF. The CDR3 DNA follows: TGTGCCAGCTCTTTTCAGGGGGCGCTTGGAAACACCATATATTTT. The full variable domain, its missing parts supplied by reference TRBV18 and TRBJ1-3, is NAGVMQNPRHLVRRRGQEARLRCSPMKGHSHVYWYRQLPEEGLKFMVYLQKENIIDESGMPKERFSAEFPKEGPSILRIQQVVRGDSAAYFCASSFQGALGNTIYFGEGSWLTVV.

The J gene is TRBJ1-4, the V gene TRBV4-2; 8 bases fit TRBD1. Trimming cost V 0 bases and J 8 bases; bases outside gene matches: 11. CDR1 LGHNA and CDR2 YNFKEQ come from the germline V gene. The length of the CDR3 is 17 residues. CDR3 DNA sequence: TGTGCCAGCAGCCAAGATTGGAAGGACAGGGTGAGGGAAAAACTGTTTTTT. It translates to CASSQDWKDRVREKLFF.

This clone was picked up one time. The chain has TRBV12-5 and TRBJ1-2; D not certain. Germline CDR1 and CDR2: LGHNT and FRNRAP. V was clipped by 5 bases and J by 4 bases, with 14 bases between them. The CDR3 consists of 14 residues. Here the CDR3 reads CASGPRAEGYGYTF. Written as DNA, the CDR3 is TGTGCTAGTGGTCCCCGGGCAGAGGGCTATGGCTACACCTTC. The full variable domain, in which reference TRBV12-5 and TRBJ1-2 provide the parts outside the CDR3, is DARVTQTPRHKVTEMGQEVTMRCQPILGHNTVFWYRQTMMQGLELLAYFRNRAPLDDSGMPKDRFSAEMPDATLATLKIQPSEPRDSAVYFCASGPRAEGYGYTFGSGTRLTVV.

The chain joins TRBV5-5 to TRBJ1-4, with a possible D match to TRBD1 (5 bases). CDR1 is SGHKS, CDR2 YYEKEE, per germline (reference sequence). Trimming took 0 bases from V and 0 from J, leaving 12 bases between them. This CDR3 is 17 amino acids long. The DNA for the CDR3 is TGTGCCAGCAGCTTGGCGGGAGGGGCGACAACTAATGAAAAACTGTTTTTT. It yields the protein CASSLAGGATTNEKLFF.

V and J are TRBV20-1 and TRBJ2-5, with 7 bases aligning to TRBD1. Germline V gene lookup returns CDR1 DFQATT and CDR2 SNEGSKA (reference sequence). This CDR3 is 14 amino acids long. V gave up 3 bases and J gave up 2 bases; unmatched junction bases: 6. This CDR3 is CSASRWDRQETQYF. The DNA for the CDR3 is TGCAGTGCTAGTAGATGGGACAGACAAGAGACCCAGTACTTC.

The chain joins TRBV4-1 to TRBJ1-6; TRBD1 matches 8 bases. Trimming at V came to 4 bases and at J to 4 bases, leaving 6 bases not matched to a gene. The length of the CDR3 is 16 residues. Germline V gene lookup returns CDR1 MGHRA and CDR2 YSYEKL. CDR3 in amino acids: CASSRGQGGYNSPLHF. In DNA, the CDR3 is TGCGCCAGCAGCCGCGGACAGGGTGGTTATAATTCACCCCTCCACTTT.